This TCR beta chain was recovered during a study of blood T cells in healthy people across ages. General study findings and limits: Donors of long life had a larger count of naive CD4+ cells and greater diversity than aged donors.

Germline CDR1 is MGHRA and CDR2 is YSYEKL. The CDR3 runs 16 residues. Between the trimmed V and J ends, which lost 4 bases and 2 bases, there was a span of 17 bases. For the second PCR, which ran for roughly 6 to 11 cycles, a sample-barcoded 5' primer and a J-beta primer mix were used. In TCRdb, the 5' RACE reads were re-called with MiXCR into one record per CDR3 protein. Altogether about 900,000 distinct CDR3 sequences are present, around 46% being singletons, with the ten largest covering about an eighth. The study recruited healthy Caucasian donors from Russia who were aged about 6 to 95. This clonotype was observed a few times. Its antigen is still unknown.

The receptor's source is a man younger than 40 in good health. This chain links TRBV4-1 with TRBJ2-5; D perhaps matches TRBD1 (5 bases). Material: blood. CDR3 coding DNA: TGCGCCAGCAGCCGCAGGGAAGACAGAGCTCAAGAGACCCAGTACTTC. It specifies CASSRREDRAQETQYF.